The 18 T cell receptor beta chains below all came from one sample that was sequenced in a study of blood T cell repertoires in COVID-19. Clones were sequenced by immunoSEQ multiplex PCR, and TCRdb holds only the in-frame ones, with some missing. The data show about 190,000 clones, less than 85% seen once. Sample: PBMCs or T cells enriched from blood (not recorded which). Receptor source: a woman aged 30 to 39 who had recovered from COVID-19.

The rearrangement links TRBV5-6 to TRBJ1-3; possibly TRBD1 for D (5 bases). The CDR3 covers 16 residues. In germline, CDR1 is SGHDT, CDR2 YYEEEE. Trimming removed 1 base at V and 0 bases at J, with 11 bases between. CDR3 in amino acids: CASSLTGPSSGNTIYF. The CDR3 DNA is TGTGCCAGCAGCTTGACAGGTCCTAGCTCTGGAAACACCATATATTTT. The full variable domain, in which reference TRBV5-6 and TRBJ1-3 provide the parts outside the CDR3, is DAGVTQSPTHLIKTRGQQVTLRCSPKSGHDTVSWYQQALGQGPQFIFQYYEEEERQRGNFPDRFSGHQFPNYSSELNVNALLLGDSALYLCASSLTGPSSGNTIYFGEGSWLTVV.

The chain uses TRBV3-1 (or the pseudogene TRBV3-2) and TRBJ2-7, with TRBD2 matching 11 bases. The CDR3 consists of 17 residues. Germline loops: CDR1 LGHDT, CDR2 YNNKEL (reference sequence). V lost 0 bases and J lost 4; bases outside the gene matches: 8. The CDR3 bases are TGTGCCAGCAGCCAAGATCGCGCTAGCGGGAGGAGGTACGAGCAGTACTTC. Protein product: CASSQDRASGRRYEQYF.

V usage is TRBV7-8 and J usage is TRBJ2-7, with 7 bases aligning to TRBD1. CDR1 and CDR2 from the germline V gene are SGHVS and FQNEAQ. With V trimmed by 5 bases and J by 3 bases, 13 bases remained unmatched. The CDR3 contains 16 residues. CDR3 residues: CASSIEMRTGHYEQYV. In DNA form, the CDR3 reads TGTGCCAGCAGCATTGAAATGAGGACAGGTCACTACGAGCAGTACGTC.

This clone was seen a few times. This chain links TRBV11-3 with TRBJ2-7; tentative D call: TRBD1 (6 bases). Between the trimmed V and J ends, which lost 8 bases and 1 base, there was a span of 18 bases. Germline V gene sequence: CDR1 SGHNT, CDR2 YENEEA. This CDR3 has 15 amino acids. CDR3 sequence (DNA): TGTGCCAGCCGCCCCAGGGGCTTTTTGTCCTACGAGCAGTACGTC. Its translation is CASRPRGFLSYEQYV.

Here the CDR3 DNA reads TGTGCCAGCAGCTTTGAGGGGGGGAGCTCCTACAATGAGCAGTTCTTC. Protein: CASSFEGGSSYNEQFF. The chain has TRBV7-6 and TRBJ2-1; D is possibly TRBD2 (7 bases). CDR1 and CDR2 from the germline V gene are SGHVS and FNYEAQ. The length of the CDR3 is 16 residues. Trimming took off 3 bases at V and 0 bases at J, with 12 bases between the two ends.

In this sample, this clone turned up a few times. The chain uses TRBV11-2 and TRBJ1-3, with unresolved D. Trimming cost V 1 base and J 3 bases, with 13 bases left between them. CDR1 SGHAT and CDR2 FQNNGV come from the germline V gene. This CDR3 region has 16 residues. The CDR3: CASSLVPRRYGNTIYF. CDR3 DNA: TGTGCCAGCAGCTTAGTCCCCAGGAGGTATGGAAACACCATATATTTT.

This clone was recorded once. This chain joins TRBV20-1 and TRBJ1-5; 9 nucleotides agree with TRBD1. Per germline, CDR1 DFQATT and CDR2 SNEGSKA (reference sequence). The CDR3 consists of 16 residues. Unmatched junction bases numbered 9, after V lost 3 bases and J lost 3 bases. The CDR3, as DNA: TGCAGTGCTAGTTCTCCGGGACAGGGCTTCAATCAGCCCCAGCATTTT. Encoded protein: CSASSPGQGFNQPQHF.

This clone was counted once. This chain joins TRBV18 and TRBJ1-5; TRBD1 agrees at 7 bases. The V and J ends lost 3 bases and 3 bases, in that order; junction bases with no gene match: 2. The CDR3 is 14 amino acids. Germline loops: CDR1 KGHSH, CDR2 LQKENI. The CDR3 loop reads CASSPGQPNQPQHF. The DNA for the CDR3 is TGTGCCAGCTCACCGGGACAGCCCAATCAGCCCCAGCATTTT.

The table lists this clone with a few counts. The chain combines TRBV5-4 with TRBJ2-3, with D tentatively TRBD2 (5 bases). The CDR3 loop spans 12 amino acids. CDR1 SGHNT and CDR2 YYREEE come from the germline V gene (reference sequence). V was pared by 0 bases and J by 6 bases, with 5 bases between. The CDR3 coding sequence is TGTGCCAGCAGCTTGGAGCGGGATACGCAGTATTTT. Its protein product is CASSLERDTQYF. The full variable domain, rest sourced from reference TRBV5-4 and TRBJ2-3, is ETGVTQSPTHLIKTRGQQVTLRCSSQSGHNTVSWYQQALGQGPQFIFQYYREEENGRGNFPPRFSGLQFPNYSSELNVNALELDDSALYLCASSLERDTQYFGPGTRLTVL.

The genes are TRBV4-1 and TRBJ1-6, with TRBD1 matching 7 bases. The CDR3 is made up of 14 amino acids. V gave up 6 bases and J gave up 5 bases; unmatched junction bases: 4. The V gene's germline CDR1 is MGHRA and CDR2 YSYEKL. In DNA form, the CDR3 reads TGCGCCAGCAGTGACCAGGGGGATAATTCACCCCTCCACTTT. Amino acid sequence: CASSDQGDNSPLHF.

The chain employs TRBV9 and TRBJ1-2; D is uncertain. V lost 0 bases to trimming and J lost 2 bases, with 11 bases between them. This CDR3 has 15 residues. Germline V gene data show CDR1 as SGDLS and CDR2 as YYNGEE. CDR3 sequence (DNA): TGTGCCAGCAGCGTAGAAGGCAGGTGGAACTATGGCTACACCTTC. Its translation is CASSVEGRWNYGYTF.

J is TRBJ2-5 and V is TRBV28; D call uncertain. Trimming removed 1 base at V and 3 bases at J, with 6 bases between. CDR1 and CDR2 (germline): MDHEN, SYDVKM. The CDR3 is 13 residues long. CDR3 residues: CASSLYSEETQYF. CDR3 nucleotide sequence: TGTGCCAGCAGTTTATACAGTGAAGAGACCCAGTACTTC.

The rearrangement uses TRBV5-1 and TRBJ1-2; tentative D call: TRBD1 (6 bases). Germline values: CDR1 SGHRS, CDR2 YFSETQ. The CDR3 spans 16 residues. V lost 0 bases to trimming and J lost 3 bases, with 15 bases between them. CDR3 in DNA: TGCGCCAGCAGCTTGGAGGGGGACGGATTGGACTATGGCTACACCTTC. Residues: CASSLEGDGLDYGYTF. Full variable domain (rest looked up from reference TRBV5-1 and TRBJ1-2): KAGVTQTPRYLIKTRGQQVTLSCSPISGHRSVSWYQQTPGQGLQFLFEYFSETQRNKGNFPGRFSGRQFSNSRSEMNVSTLELGDSALYLCASSLEGDGLDYGYTFGSGTRLTVV.

The table lists this clone with a few counts. The genes are TRBV30 and TRBJ1-6; D is unclear. Looked up from germline, CDR1 is GTSNPN and CDR2 is SVGIG (reference sequence). The germline V and J ends were trimmed by 8 bases and 3 bases, with 17 bases remaining between them. This CDR3 region has 15 residues. CDR3 loop: CAASFGLSYNSPLHF. The CDR3 coding sequence is TGTGCCGCATCGTTCGGACTGAGCTATAATTCACCCCTCCACTTT.

The V gene is TRBV6-4, the J gene TRBJ2-2; 9 bases agree with TRBD2. The CDR3 runs to 16 residues. Germline V gene sequence: CDR1 MRHNA, CDR2 SNTAGT. The V segment lost 2 bases and the J segment 6 bases; nucleotides outside the gene matches: 7. The DNA of the CDR3 is TGTGCCAGCAGTGACCAGACTAGCGGCCTAGCCGGGGAGCTGTTTTTT. It translates to CASSDQTSGLAGELFF.

The chain uses TRBV19 and TRBJ2-7, with no clear D. Deletions cut 4 bases from V and 3 bases from J, with 4 bases between. The CDR3 length is 11 residues. The V gene's germline CDR1 is LNHDA and CDR2 SQIVND (reference sequence). CDR3 sequence reads: CASSSLYEQYF. The CDR3 coding sequence is TGTGCCAGTAGTAGTCTCTACGAGCAGTACTTC.

This clone is a singleton in its sample. The genes are TRBV4-2 and TRBJ1-2, with no clear D. Germline CDR1 reads LGHNA; CDR2 reads YNFKEQ. Trimming removed 1 base from V and 8 bases from J, with 11 bases in between. The CDR3 sequence is 13 residues long. The DNA of the CDR3 is TGTGCCAGCAGCCAAGTGGACCGGGAGGGCTACACCTTC. Translating it yields CASSQVDREGYTF.

The rearrangement joins TRBV28 to TRBJ1-5; 9 nucleotides agree with TRBD1. Germline assignment: CDR1 MDHEN and CDR2 SYDVKM. The ends lost 4 bases at V and 4 bases at J; junction bases unmatched: 11. CDR3 length: 17 residues. CDR3 DNA: TGTGCCAGCAGTTCTCTATCCGGGACAGGGCGGAATCAGCCCCAGCATTTT. Translated, it gives CASSSLSGTGRNQPQHF. The complete variable domain, with remaining parts taken from reference TRBV28 and TRBJ1-5, reads DVKVTQSSRYLVKRTGEKVFLECVQDMDHENMFWYRQDPGLGLRLIYFSYDVKMKEKGDIPEGYSVSREKKERFSLILESASTNQTSMYLCASSSLSGTGRNQPQHFGDGTRLSIL.